A selection of T cell receptor beta chains follows, all from one sample in a study of T cell changes during pregnancy in multiple sclerosis. Clones were read by immunoSEQ multiplex PCR, and TCRdb kept only the in-frame ones, dropping some. The table lists 50,000 to 65,000 clones, 90% of them singletons. The sample here was peripheral blood, taken in the first trimester of pregnancy. These receptor sequences come from a female donor in good health, enrolled as a control in a pregnancy study. CDR3s include the opening cysteine and the closing phenylalanine or tryptophan. Each record gives: CDR3 DNA, CDR3 protein, J gene, V gene, D gene, CDR3 length, clone size. A D gene is named only where the DNA matches it firmly. Rows give clone size only sometimes, using once, few, many, or a class for an expanded clone.

CDR3 DNA: TGTGCCAGCAGCCCACGACAGGGAATATCGGCTAATGAAAAACTGTTTTTT
CDR3 protein: CASSPRQGISANEKLFF
J gene: TRBJ1-4
V gene: TRBV7-9
D gene: TRBD1
CDR3 length: 17
clone size: once

CDR3 DNA: TGTGCCACCCGACTACCTAGCACAGATACGCAGTATTTT
CDR3 protein: CATRLPSTDTQYF
J gene: TRBJ2-3
V gene: TRBV6-5
D gene: NA
CDR3 length: 13
clone size: NA

CDR3 DNA: TGTGCCAGCTCACCTGGGCAGGATTCCTTTTCTAACTATGGCTACACCTTC
CDR3 protein: CASSPGQDSFSNYGYTF
J gene: TRBJ1-2
V gene: TRBV18
D gene: NA
CDR3 length: 17
clone size: NA

CDR3 DNA: TGTGCCAGCAAACGCTCGTTGGACAGGGCATACGAGCAGTACTTC
CDR3 protein: CASKRSLDRAYEQYF
J gene: TRBJ2-7
V gene: TRBV28
D gene: TRBD1
CDR3 length: 15
clone size: NA

CDR3 DNA: TGTGCCATCAGTGAGTCGAAAAAATCGGCAGATACGCAGTATTTT
CDR3 protein: CAISESKKSADTQYF
J gene: TRBJ2-3
V gene: TRBV10-3
D gene: NA
CDR3 length: 15
clone size: NA

CDR3 DNA: TGTGCTAGCAGCCCGACTAGCGGGGGCCTAGGGACCCAGTACTTC
CDR3 protein: CASSPTSGGLGTQYF
J gene: TRBJ2-5
V gene: TRBV7-7
D gene: TRBD2
CDR3 length: 15
clone size: NA

CDR3 DNA: TGTGCCAGCAGCCTCCCGGGACAGGGCGGCACTGAAGCTTTCTTT
CDR3 protein: CASSLPGQGGTEAFF
J gene: TRBJ1-1
V gene: TRBV6-1
D gene: TRBD1
CDR3 length: 15
clone size: few

CDR3 DNA: TGTGCCAGCAGTTGGAAGCGGGAGGGCCGCTACAATGAGCAGTTCTTC
CDR3 protein: CASSWKREGRYNEQFF
J gene: TRBJ2-1
V gene: TRBV6-5
D gene: TRBD2
CDR3 length: 16
clone size: NA

CDR3 DNA: TGTGCCAGCAGCTTTGGGACAGTTGAAGAGACCCAGTACTTC
CDR3 protein: CASSFGTVEETQYF
J gene: TRBJ2-5
V gene: TRBV5-6
D gene: TRBD1
CDR3 length: 14
clone size: once

CDR3 DNA: TGTGCCAGCAGTCCCGTCGGGGGAGAAAATGAGCAGTTCTTC
CDR3 protein: CASSPVGGENEQFF
J gene: TRBJ2-1
V gene: TRBV6-5
D gene: NA
CDR3 length: 14
clone size: NA

CDR3 DNA: TGTGCCAGCAGCGTAAGCCAGGGGACATCGTACGAGCAGTACTTC
CDR3 protein: CASSVSQGTSYEQYF
J gene: TRBJ2-7
V gene: TRBV9
D gene: NA
CDR3 length: 15
clone size: NA

CDR3 DNA: TGTGCCAGCAGGACGGGACAAAACTATGGCTACACCTTC
CDR3 protein: CASRTGQNYGYTF
J gene: TRBJ1-2
V gene: TRBV6-5
D gene: NA
CDR3 length: 13
clone size: NA

CDR3 DNA: TGTGCCAGCAGCCTTACTAGCCGAAGTTACGAGCAGTACTTC
CDR3 protein: CASSLTSRSYEQYF
J gene: TRBJ2-7
V gene: TRBV13
D gene: NA
CDR3 length: 14
clone size: NA

CDR3 DNA: TGTGCCAGCATCATAGACGGGGGCACCGGGGAGCTGTTTTTT
CDR3 protein: CASIIDGGTGELFF
J gene: TRBJ2-2
V gene: TRBV7-9
D gene: NA
CDR3 length: 14
clone size: NA

CDR3 DNA: TGTGCCAGCTCATCCCCTAATCAGCCCCAGCATTTT
CDR3 protein: CASSSPNQPQHF
J gene: TRBJ1-5
V gene: TRBV18
D gene: NA
CDR3 length: 12
clone size: NA

CDR3 DNA: TGCGCCAGCAGCTTCCTAGCGGGGGGGCCGCGCACCGGGGAGCTGTTTTTT
CDR3 protein: CASSFLAGGPRTGELFF
J gene: TRBJ2-2
V gene: TRBV5-1
D gene: TRBD2
CDR3 length: 17
clone size: NA

CDR3 DNA: TGCGCCAGCAGCTACTTCCCGGGACAGGGCAACACCGGGGAGCTGTTTTTT
CDR3 protein: CASSYFPGQGNTGELFF
J gene: TRBJ2-2
V gene: TRBV5-1
D gene: TRBD1
CDR3 length: 17
clone size: NA

CDR3 DNA: TGTGCCAGCAGCTTAATGGGAGTAGCGGGAGTCACCGGGGAGCTGTTTTTT
CDR3 protein: CASSLMGVAGVTGELFF
J gene: TRBJ2-2
V gene: TRBV7-9
D gene: TRBD2
CDR3 length: 17
clone size: NA

CDR3 DNA: TGTGCCAGCAGCTTGGGGCTGGACAGGGGGCTCGACACTGAAGCTTTCTTT
CDR3 protein: CASSLGLDRGLDTEAFF
J gene: TRBJ1-1
V gene: TRBV5-4
D gene: TRBD1
CDR3 length: 17
clone size: NA

CDR3 DNA: TGTGCCAGCAGCTTTAAAGGGGGGGCCTCTCCATATACGCAGTATTTT
CDR3 protein: CASSFKGGASPYTQYF
J gene: TRBJ2-3
V gene: TRBV13
D gene: NA
CDR3 length: 16
clone size: NA

CDR3 DNA: TGTGCCAGCAGTTCCCCAGGTCAAATTCCCTACGAGCAGTACTTC
CDR3 protein: CASSSPGQIPYEQYF
J gene: TRBJ2-7
V gene: TRBV28
D gene: NA
CDR3 length: 15
clone size: NA

CDR3 DNA: TGTGCCAGCAGTTTGTCGGTCGGTAGCTACGAGCAGTACTTC
CDR3 protein: CASSLSVGSYEQYF
J gene: TRBJ2-7
V gene: TRBV28
D gene: NA
CDR3 length: 14
clone size: NA

CDR3 DNA: TGTGCCAGCAGAAAGGGGGCAGGGAGGGAGACCCAGTACTTC
CDR3 protein: CASRKGAGRETQYF
J gene: TRBJ2-5
V gene: TRBV7-6
D gene: NA
CDR3 length: 14
clone size: NA

CDR3 DNA: TGTGCCAGCACCTGGGGACAAGGGGCGACCTACGAGCAGTACTTC
CDR3 protein: CASTWGQGATYEQYF
J gene: TRBJ2-7
V gene: TRBV5-4
D gene: NA
CDR3 length: 15
clone size: NA

CDR3 DNA: TGTGCCATCAGTGACTCCGGGGAGGGAGAGGGTGAGCAGTACTTC
CDR3 protein: CAISDSGEGEGEQYF
J gene: TRBJ2-5
V gene: TRBV10-3
D gene: TRBD2
CDR3 length: 15
clone size: NA

CDR3 DNA: TGTGCCAGCAGCCCTAAGATCGATCCCGGTACTGAAGCTTTCTTT
CDR3 protein: CASSPKIDPGTEAFF
J gene: TRBJ1-1
V gene: TRBV7-8
D gene: NA
CDR3 length: 15
clone size: NA

CDR3 DNA: TGTGCCAGTAGGACTAGCGGGAGTTACAATGAGCAGTTCTTC
CDR3 protein: CASRTSGSYNEQFF
J gene: TRBJ2-1
V gene: TRBV19
D gene: TRBD2
CDR3 length: 14
clone size: NA

CDR3 DNA: TGTGCCAGTACTAAAGGACAGGGGGTGGGTAGTCAGCCCCAGCATTTT
CDR3 protein: CASTKGQGVGSQPQHF
J gene: TRBJ1-5
V gene: TRBV19
D gene: TRBD1
CDR3 length: 16
clone size: NA

CDR3 DNA: TGCGCCAGCAGCCAAGATTTGGTCCAGCGGGAGGACAATGAGCAGTTCTTC
CDR3 protein: CASSQDLVQREDNEQFF
J gene: TRBJ2-1
V gene: TRBV4-1
D gene: TRBD2
CDR3 length: 17
clone size: NA

CDR3 DNA: TGCGCCAGCAGCTCGACAGGGGGAGGAGAGACCCAGTACTTC
CDR3 protein: CASSSTGGGETQYF
J gene: TRBJ2-5
V gene: TRBV5-1
D gene: TRBD1
CDR3 length: 14
clone size: NA

CDR3 DNA: TGTGCCAGCACCATCCAGACAGGTCCATACGAGCAGTACTTC
CDR3 protein: CASTIQTGPYEQYF
J gene: TRBJ2-7
V gene: TRBV7-8
D gene: NA
CDR3 length: 14
clone size: once

CDR3 DNA: TGTGCCAGCAGTAAGAGAAACAATCAGCCCCAGCATTTT
CDR3 protein: CASSKRNNQPQHF
J gene: TRBJ1-5
V gene: TRBV6-4
D gene: NA
CDR3 length: 13
clone size: NA

CDR3 DNA: TGTGCCTGGATTTCAGGTCGAGGAAACACCATATATTTT
CDR3 protein: CAWISGRGNTIYF
J gene: TRBJ1-3
V gene: TRBV30
D gene: NA
CDR3 length: 13
clone size: NA

CDR3 DNA: TGTGCCAGCAGTTACCTAGGGGGGGGCAATGAGCAGTTCTTC
CDR3 protein: CASSYLGGGNEQFF
J gene: TRBJ2-1
V gene: TRBV6-6
D gene: NA
CDR3 length: 14
clone size: NA

CDR3 DNA: TGTGCCAGCAGGCGGTACAGGCAGAACACTGAAGCTTTCTTT
CDR3 protein: CASRRYRQNTEAFF
J gene: TRBJ1-1
V gene: TRBV27
D gene: NA
CDR3 length: 14
clone size: once

CDR3 DNA: TGTGCCAGCAGCGCGACTAGCGGGAGTTTAGATACGCAGTATTTT
CDR3 protein: CASSATSGSLDTQYF
J gene: TRBJ2-3
V gene: TRBV6-4
D gene: TRBD2
CDR3 length: 15
clone size: NA

CDR3 DNA: TGTGCCAGCAGCGACAGGGGGAGAACCGGGGAGCTGTTTTTT
CDR3 protein: CASSDRGRTGELFF
J gene: TRBJ2-2
V gene: TRBV11-3
D gene: TRBD1
CDR3 length: 14
clone size: NA

CDR3 DNA: TGTGCCAGCAGCTGGGACAGGGCCTTCAATGGCTACACCTTC
CDR3 protein: CASSWDRAFNGYTF
J gene: TRBJ1-2
V gene: TRBV5-6
D gene: TRBD1
CDR3 length: 14
clone size: NA

CDR3 DNA: TGTGCCAGCAGTCCCCAGACAGGGGGCGATCTTCACATTCAGTACTTC
CDR3 protein: CASSPQTGGDLHIQYF
J gene: TRBJ2-4
V gene: TRBV28
D gene: TRBD1
CDR3 length: 16
clone size: once

CDR3 DNA: TGTGCCGCACAGGGGTTCGAGCAGTACTTC
CDR3 protein: CAAQGFEQYF
J gene: TRBJ2-7
V gene: TRBV6-5
D gene: TRBD1
CDR3 length: 10
clone size: NA

CDR3 DNA: TGCGCCAGCAGCTTGGACGGGAGGTCTTCCTACAATGAGCAGTTCTTC
CDR3 protein: CASSLDGRSSYNEQFF
J gene: TRBJ2-1
V gene: TRBV5-1
D gene: TRBD2
CDR3 length: 16
clone size: NA

CDR3 DNA: TGTGCCAGCAGCTTATCGACAGGGGCCTACGAGCAGTACTTC
CDR3 protein: CASSLSTGAYEQYF
J gene: TRBJ2-7
V gene: TRBV7-2
D gene: TRBD1
CDR3 length: 14
clone size: once

CDR3 DNA: TGTGCCAGCAGCTTAGAGGGTGGAGGCTACACCTTC
CDR3 protein: CASSLEGGGYTF
J gene: TRBJ1-2
V gene: TRBV7-3
D gene: NA
CDR3 length: 12
clone size: few

CDR3 DNA: TGTGCCAGCAGTGACGCGGGACCGTATAGCAATCAGCCCCAGCATTTT
CDR3 protein: CASSDAGPYSNQPQHF
J gene: TRBJ1-5
V gene: TRBV2
D gene: NA
CDR3 length: 16
clone size: NA

CDR3 DNA: TGTGCCAGCAGCGAGGTCGCAAACTATGGCTACACCTTC
CDR3 protein: CASSEVANYGYTF
J gene: TRBJ1-2
V gene: TRBV6-5
D gene: NA
CDR3 length: 13
clone size: NA

CDR3 DNA: TGTGCCAGCAGCTTCGGACAGGTTGGTGAAGCTTTCTTT
CDR3 protein: CASSFGQVGEAFF
J gene: TRBJ1-1
V gene: TRBV5-4
D gene: TRBD1
CDR3 length: 13
clone size: NA

CDR3 DNA: TGTGCCAGCAGCTTTTCGGAACAGGGGATGAACGAGCAGTACTTC
CDR3 protein: CASSFSEQGMNEQYF
J gene: TRBJ2-7
V gene: TRBV7-9
D gene: TRBD1
CDR3 length: 15
clone size: once

CDR3 DNA: TGTGCCAGCAGAACCACAGGGGCGCCGGGCTACACCTTC
CDR3 protein: CASRTTGAPGYTF
J gene: TRBJ1-2
V gene: TRBV11-2
D gene: TRBD1
CDR3 length: 13
clone size: NA

CDR3 DNA: TGTGCCAGCAGCGTAGTAGGGAGGACAGGGGTTAACACTGAAGCTTTCTTT
CDR3 protein: CASSVVGRTGVNTEAFF
J gene: TRBJ1-1
V gene: TRBV9
D gene: TRBD1
CDR3 length: 17
clone size: NA

CDR3 DNA: TGTGCCAGCAGCTTACCCGGTTTAGCGGGGGGCACAGATACGCAGTATTTT
CDR3 protein: CASSLPGLAGGTDTQYF
J gene: TRBJ2-3
V gene: TRBV7-9
D gene: TRBD2
CDR3 length: 17
clone size: NA

CDR3 DNA: TGTGCCAGCAGTTTTTATCAGGGACAGCCCCAGCATTTT
CDR3 protein: CASSFYQGQPQHF
J gene: TRBJ1-5
V gene: TRBV28
D gene: NA
CDR3 length: 13
clone size: few

CDR3 DNA: TGCGCCAGCAGCTTCCAGGGGTTGGATAATGAGCAGTTCTTC
CDR3 protein: CASSFQGLDNEQFF
J gene: TRBJ2-1
V gene: TRBV5-1
D gene: NA
CDR3 length: 14
clone size: few

CDR3 DNA: TGTGCCAGCAGTCCGACAGGGAATGAGCAGTTCTTC
CDR3 protein: CASSPTGNEQFF
J gene: TRBJ2-1
V gene: TRBV6-5
D gene: TRBD1
CDR3 length: 12
clone size: NA

CDR3 DNA: TGTGCCAGCAGACCCTCCGCAAGTAGCGGGACTCCATACGAGCAGTACTTC
CDR3 protein: CASRPSASSGTPYEQYF
J gene: TRBJ2-7
V gene: TRBV5-6
D gene: TRBD2
CDR3 length: 17
clone size: once

CDR3 DNA: TGTGCCACCTTACCTCAGGGTGGCGCTGAAGCTTTCTTT
CDR3 protein: CATLPQGGAEAFF
J gene: TRBJ1-1
V gene: TRBV10-3
D gene: NA
CDR3 length: 13
clone size: NA

CDR3 DNA: TGTGCCAGCAGTCAAGGAGGGACGGGAGGGACCCCATACGAGCAGTACTTC
CDR3 protein: CASSQGGTGGTPYEQYF
J gene: TRBJ2-7
V gene: TRBV27
D gene: TRBD2
CDR3 length: 17
clone size: NA

CDR3 DNA: TGTGCCAGCATCCTGAGGGAGGGGCTGGGCTACGAGCAGTACTTC
CDR3 protein: CASILREGLGYEQYF
J gene: TRBJ2-7
V gene: TRBV28
D gene: TRBD2
CDR3 length: 15
clone size: NA

CDR3 DNA: TGCGCCAGCAGCGGGGCGACCGACTACGAGCAGTACTTC
CDR3 protein: CASSGATDYEQYF
J gene: TRBJ2-7
V gene: TRBV5-1
D gene: NA
CDR3 length: 13
clone size: NA

CDR3 DNA: TGTGCCAGCAGCGCCCCGGGACAGCACTACGAGCAGTACTTC
CDR3 protein: CASSAPGQHYEQYF
J gene: TRBJ2-7
V gene: TRBV9
D gene: TRBD1
CDR3 length: 14
clone size: NA

CDR3 DNA: TGTGCCAGCAGGAGAGCGGGACAGGGGGAGACCCAGTACTTC
CDR3 protein: CASRRAGQGETQYF
J gene: TRBJ2-5
V gene: TRBV7-9
D gene: TRBD1
CDR3 length: 14
clone size: NA